The 30 T cell receptor beta chains presented below share a single source sample, sequenced in a study of tumor-infiltrating lymphocytes in primary liver carcinoma. The researchers obtained blood RNA from unsorted whole blood and also extracted germline DNA. cDNA specific to TCR beta was made from approximately 0.55 ug of total RNA, with a constant-region primer employed for priming. The TCR beta library was amplified through three nested multiplex PCR rounds in a modified ARM-PCR procedure. The first two PCR rounds used TRBV1-TRBV30 primers with a Cbeta primer, approximately 10 cycles each. TCRdb passed the multiplex PCR reads through MiXCR, listing each CDR3 protein once. This table has approximately 330,000 distinct CDR3 sequences, roughly two thirds appearing once. Sequencing was performed on peripheral blood. These receptors were taken from a man between 35 and 55 years old with primary liver carcinoma and hepatitis B virus infection.

Details on this clonotype: The junction and the germline gene differ at one end; a read error may be behind it. CDR3 region: CASCLDSSGRASEQFF. The CDR3 coding sequence is TGTGCCAGCTGCTTAGACTCTAGCGGGAGGGCCTCTGAGCAGTTCTTC. The chain carries TRBV11-1 and TRBJ2-1; 12 nucleotides agree with TRBD2. CDR1 is SGHAT, CDR2 FQDESV, per germline (reference sequence). The CDR3 consists of 16 residues.

Comments on this clonotype: Because it lacks the conserved phenylalanine or tryptophan at the end, this CDR3 is likely a read error. The V call is TRBV4-3, the J call TRBJ2-2; D is perhaps TRBD2 (5 bases). CDR1 and CDR2 from the germline V gene are LGHNA and YSLEER. CDR3 length equals 13 residues. CDR3: CASKAGNTGQLFL. The CDR3 DNA sequence: TGCGCCAGCAAGGCGGGCAACACCGGGCAGCTGTTTCTT.

Details on this clonotype: A read error may produce the germline difference seen at one junction end. The chain couples TRBV28 to TRBJ1-2; D possibly corresponds to TRBD1 (5 bases). CDR3 size: 15 residues. The germline gives CDR1 MDHEN, CDR2 SYDVKM. The CDR3 region is CASSLYGRVNYGYTF. The CDR3 DNA reads TGTGCCAGCAGCTTATATGGCAGGGTCAACTATGGCTACACCTTC.

This clonotype has just a few counts. The chain couples TRBV19 to TRBJ1-4; D gene unclear. CDR3 size: 13 residues. Trimming shortened V by 8 bases and J by 9 bases, and 16 bases separated the two germline ends. The V gene's germline CDR1 is LNHDA and CDR2 SQIVND (reference sequence). CDR3 DNA sequence: TGTGCCAGTGAAAACATCGGCGGACAAAAACTGTTTTTT. Translation: CASENIGGQKLFF. Filled out from reference TRBV19 and TRBJ1-4, the complete variable domain reads DGGITQSPKYLFRKEGQNVTLSCEQNLNHDAMYWYRQDPGQGLRLIYYSQIVNDFQKGDIAEGYSVSREKKESFPLTVTSAQKNPTAFYLCASENIGGQKLFFGSGTQLSVL.

Notes on this clonotype: This may stem from a read error, because a much larger clone lies one nucleotide away. V is TRBV6-1 and J is TRBJ2-1, with unresolved D. CDR3 length equals 12 residues. Germline V gene data show CDR1 as MNHNS and CDR2 as SASEGT. With 7 bases removed from V and 6 bases from J, the gap between germline ends came to 10 bases. CDR3 amino acids: CASIGPSNEQFF. In nucleotides, the CDR3 is TGTGCCAGCATAGGCCCGAGCAATGAGCAGTTCTTC.

This clonotype was picked up one time. One end of the junction varies from germline; a read error may be responsible. The V and J genes are TRBV10-3 and TRBJ2-1, with TRBD2 matching over 12 bases. The length of the CDR3 is 15 residues. The germline gives CDR1 ENHRY, CDR2 SYGVKD. CDR3 nucleotides: TGTGCCATCAGTTTGACTAGCGGGGGCAACGATGAGGAGTTCTTC. Translation gives CAISLTSGGNDEEFF.

As to this clonotype: A much larger clone differs by one base, so this may be a read error. The chain's CDR3 is CASNSGLAGARTDTQYF. In DNA form, the CDR3 reads TGTGCCAGCAATTCCGGACTAGCGGGAGCCCGCACAGATACGCAGTATTTT. The chain joins TRBV6-2 or TRBV6-3 to TRBJ2-3; 13 positions match TRBD2. V shed 7 bases and J 1 base; nucleotides not matched to a gene: 8. The CDR3 runs 17 residues. Looked up from germline, CDR1 is MNHEY and CDR2 is SVGEGT.

To note about this clonotype: A much larger clonotype is one base distant, so this may be a read error. V usage is TRBV4-3 and J usage is TRBJ2-7, with 10 bases that match TRBD1. The CDR3 runs to 15 residues. The germline V gene has CDR1 LGHNA and CDR2 YSLEER. CDR3 region: CANSQPGQGNYEQYF. The CDR3 DNA reads as TGTGCCAACAGCCAACCGGGACAGGGGAACTACGAGCAGTACTTC.

Concerning this clonotype itself: An end of the junction differs from the germline gene, which may be a read error. V is TRBV14 and J is TRBJ2-3, with D possibly being TRBD1 or TRBD2 (5 bases each). CDR3 length: 16 amino acids. Germline V gene lookup returns CDR1 SGHDN and CDR2 FVKESK. The chain's CDR3 is CASSQRRDSPGGTQYF. CDR3 nucleotide sequence: TGCGCCAGCAGCCAACGCCGAGACTCCCCTGGGGGTACGCAGTATTTT.

Details on this clonotype: A junction end diverges from the germline sequence, so it may reflect a read error. V usage is TRBV6-1 and J usage is TRBJ1-2; the D gene is possibly TRBD1 (5 bases). Germline-derived CDR1 and CDR2 are MNHNS and SASEGT. The CDR3 spans 15 residues. CDR3 residues: CAISEAGRQNYGYTF. The CDR3 DNA follows: TGTGCCATCAGTGAAGCGGGACGGCAAAACTATGGCTACACCTTC.

This clonotype was picked up many times. J is TRBJ2-5 and V is TRBV5-6; D remains ambiguous. The CDR3 has 15 amino acids. The ends were cut back, 0 bases at V and 0 bases at J, with 9 bases in the middle. Germline-derived CDR1 and CDR2 are SGHDT and YYEEEE. The CDR3 nucleotides read TGTGCCAGCAGCTTGGTTGGCGGTTACCAAGAGACCCAGTACTTC. Translating it yields CASSLVGGYQETQYF.

In this sample, this clonotype turned up once. The junction departs from the called germline gene at one end, perhaps through a read error. The chain has TRBV4-1 and TRBJ2-5; either TRBD1 or TRBD2 may supply D (5 bases each). The germline V gene has CDR1 MGHRA and CDR2 YSYEKL. This CDR3 is 15 amino acids long. The CDR3 region has the DNA TGCGCCACAGCCCCCTCAGGGAGAGCCCCAGAGACCCACTACTTC. Its protein is CATAPSGRAPETHYF.

The gene calls are TRBV28 and TRBJ1-6; no firm D call. Between the trimmed V and J ends, which lost 5 bases and 8 bases, there was a span of 13 bases. The germline CDR1 and CDR2 sequences are MDHEN and SYDVKM. The CDR3 extends over 14 amino acids. Written as DNA, the CDR3 is TGTGCCAGCAGTCTACCCGGTGACGATTCACCCCTCCACTTT. It codes for CASSLPGDDSPLHF.

The chain carries TRBV7-9 and TRBJ2-3, with 9 bases that match TRBD1. The junction had 8 bases not matched to a gene; V was cut back by 5 bases and J by 2 bases. The CDR3 sequence is 16 residues long. Germline V gene lookup returns CDR1 SEHNR and CDR2 FQNEAQ (reference sequence). CDR3 protein: CASSPGQGHDTDTQYF. CDR3 coding DNA: TGTGCCAGCAGCCCTGGACAGGGGCACGACACAGATACGCAGTATTTT.

This clonotype was observed a few times. This rearrangement joins TRBV5-1 to TRBJ2-1; the D gene is possibly TRBD1 (5 bases). CDR3 length: 13 amino acids. V dropped 4 bases and J dropped 7 bases, with 12 bases sitting between them. Per the germline V gene, CDR1 is SGHRS and CDR2 is YFSETQ. The CDR3: CASSGAVKNEQFF. In nucleotides, the CDR3 is TGCGCCAGCAGCGGGGCCGTAAAAAATGAGCAGTTCTTC.

On this clonotype: One junction end does not reproduce the germline sequence, and a read error may be involved. The gene calls are TRBV11-1 and TRBJ2-1; a weak D match, TRBD2 (6 bases). The CDR3 contains 15 residues. CDR1 is SGHAT, CDR2 FQDESV, per germline (reference sequence). The CDR3 DNA reads TGTGCCAGCAGCCTATCCGGGAGTAGCGGCAATGAGCAGTTCTTT. This encodes CASSLSGSSGNEQFF.

On this clonotype itself: One junction end disagrees with the germline gene, perhaps due to a read error. The chain is built from TRBV13 and TRBJ2-5, with D hard to call. The CDR3 runs 15 residues. Germline V gives CDR1 PRHDT, CDR2 FYEKMQ (reference sequence). The DNA for the CDR3 is TGTGACAGCAGCTTATTGTCAGACTCCAGAGAGACCCAGTACTTC. Protein product: CDSSLLSDSRETQYF.

This clonotype showed up many times. The chain carries TRBV6-1 and TRBJ2-3; 10 bases fit TRBD2. Germline loops: CDR1 MNHNS, CDR2 SASEGT. V lost 2 bases to trimming and J lost 3 bases; unmatched junction nucleotides: 2. CDR3 size: 15 residues. CDR3 loop: CASSELAGVTDTQYF. CDR3 coding DNA: TGTGCCAGCAGTGAACTAGCGGGAGTTACAGATACGCAGTATTTT.

The chain couples TRBV12-3 or TRBV12-4 to TRBJ1-4; possible D gene TRBD1, 5 bases. The CDR3 covers 14 residues. The germline V and J ends were trimmed by 3 bases and 4 bases, with 9 bases remaining between them. The DNA of the CDR3 is TGTGCCAGCAGTTTCAGGGAGTTTAATGAAAAACTGTTTTTT. Residues: CASSFREFNEKLFF.

To note about this clonotype: Relative to the germline gene, one junction end is altered; a read error may explain this. This sequence joins TRBV11-2 and TRBJ2-7; 10 bases map to TRBD1. The CDR3 is made up of 14 amino acids. CDR1 is SGHAT, CDR2 FQNNGV, per germline. The CDR3 bases are TGTGCCAGCAGCTTAGGACAGGGGGCCTGCGAGCAGTGCTTC. It yields the protein CASSLGQGACEQCF.

This clonotype was seen many times. The V and J genes are TRBV6-5 and TRBJ1-1, with 7 bases matching TRBD1. Trimming removed 4 bases from V and 4 bases from J; junction bases left unmatched: 6. The CDR3 has 14 amino acids. Per germline, CDR1 MNHEY and CDR2 SVGAGI. CDR3 sequence reads: CASSSNYRGTEAFF. The CDR3 nucleotides read TGTGCCAGCAGTTCCAACTACAGGGGCACTGAAGCTTTCTTT.

The CDR3 DNA reads as TGCGCCAGCAGCCAAGGACTAGCGGGCGCCAAAGGGGCCTGGGAGCTGTTTTTT. This codes for CASSQGLAGAKGAWELFF. The chain uses TRBV4-3 and TRBJ2-2, with TRBD2 matching 10 bases. Germline V lookup: CDR1 LGHNA, CDR2 YSLEER. J gave up 9 bases and V 1 base, and 14 bases lay outside the gene matches. This CDR3 region has 18 residues.

A word on this clonotype: One junction end does not reproduce the germline sequence, and a read error may be involved. The V call is TRBV10-3, the J call TRBJ1-2; D unclear. CDR3 size: 14 residues. The germline gives CDR1 ENHRY, CDR2 SYGVKD. CDR3 residues: CATSERTLDYGYTF. The CDR3 nucleotides are TGTGCCACCAGTGAGAGGACTCTAGACTATGGCTACACCTTC.

This clonotype is a singleton in its sample. A much larger clone lies a single base off, so this may be a read error. This chain links TRBV10-3 with TRBJ2-1, with D perhaps matching TRBD2 (7 bases). Germline V gives CDR1 ENHRY, CDR2 SYGVKD. The CDR3 has 12 amino acids. CDR3 amino acids: CTMSGTRDEQFF. CDR3 DNA: TGTACCATGAGCGGGACAAGAGATGAGCAGTTCTTC.

The chain combines TRBV5-4 with TRBJ2-1; tentative D call: TRBD2 (6 bases). With 4 bases removed from V and 8 bases from J, the gap between germline ends came to 19 bases. The CDR3 is 15 residues long. Germline assignment: CDR1 SGHNT and CDR2 YYREEE (reference sequence). The CDR3 sequence: CASSPREHQGDEQFF. CDR3 coding DNA: TGTGCCAGCAGCCCACGGGAGCATCAGGGCGATGAGCAGTTCTTC.

This clonotype was recorded at least ten times. As DNA, the CDR3 is TGTGCCAGCAGTGATGGGTTCTTTAATGAAAAACTGTTTTTT. Residues: CASSDGFFNEKLFF. This rearrangement joins TRBV6-1 to TRBJ1-4; D ambiguous. CDR1 is MNHNS, CDR2 SASEGT, per germline. CDR3 length equals 14 residues. Trimming shortened V by 3 bases and J by 4 bases, and 9 bases separated the two germline ends.

About this clonotype itself: A read error may produce the germline difference seen at one junction end. The chain couples TRBV11-2 to TRBJ1-3; TRBD1 aligns across 7 bases. The germline CDR1 and CDR2 sequences are SGHAT and FQNNGV. This CDR3 spans 15 amino acids. In nucleotides, the CDR3 is TGTGCCGGCAGCTCCAACAGGGGCTCTGGAAACACCATATATTTT. The encoded protein is CAGSSNRGSGNTIYF.

In regard to this clonotype: Since a much larger clone is just one base distant, this may be a read error. This rearrangement joins TRBV6-6 to TRBJ2-5; possibly TRBD1 for D (6 bases). Germline V gene data show CDR1 as MNHNY and CDR2 as SVGAGI (reference sequence). This CDR3 contains 16 residues. The CDR3 DNA is TGTGCCAGCAGTGTTTCCCGGGACATCAGACAAGAGGCCCAGTACTTC. Protein: CASSVSRDIRQEAQYF.

The J gene is TRBJ1-1, the V gene TRBV14; no clear D. Germline CDR1 SGHDN, CDR2 FVKESK. This CDR3 spans 14 amino acids. Trimming pared 3 bases from V and 2 bases from J, leaving 10 bases between. The CDR3 spells CASSQRLTNTEAFF. DNA for the CDR3: TGTGCCAGCAGCCAGAGGCTTACCAACACTGAAGCTTTCTTT. Together with reference TRBV14 and TRBJ1-1, the CDR3 gives the full variable domain: EAGVTQFPSHSVIEKGQTVTLRCDPISGHDNLYWYRRVMGKEIKFLLHFVKESKQDESGMPNNRFLAERTGGTYSTLKVQPAELEDSGVYFCASSQRLTNTEAFFGQGTRLTVV.

In regard to this clonotype: A much larger clone sits a single nucleotide away, making a read error possible. The chain combines TRBV11-2 with TRBJ2-7, with TRBD2 matching 12 bases. The CDR3 is 18 amino acids. The germline gives CDR1 SGHAT, CDR2 FQNNGV. The CDR3 is CASSYPPGLAGPSYERYF. The DNA for the CDR3 is TGTGCCAGCAGCTATCCCCCGGGACTAGCGGGCCCCTCCTACGAGCGGTACTTC.